The 2 T cell receptor beta chains reported below all come from one sample, sequenced in a study of OX40 agonist ivuxolimab in advanced cancers. The method was immunoSEQ multiplex PCR; TCRdb's version includes in-frame clones alone and lacks a portion of them. The table lists 55,000 to 70,000 clones, approximately 80% of them singletons. Sequenced here: CD4+ or CD8+ T cells sorted from blood, sampled in a trial of the OX40 agonist ivuxolimab. These TCRs come from an adult with an advanced solid tumor such as melanoma, head and neck, liver or kidney cancer.

The chain links TRBV7-9 to TRBJ1-4, with D maybe TRBD1 (6 bases). Germline V lookup: CDR1 SEHNR, CDR2 FQNEAQ (reference sequence). V was shortened by 3 bases and J by 7 bases, with 12 bases between the two germline ends. This CDR3 has 14 residues. CDR3 in amino acids: CASSFVGGSEKLFF. CDR3 sequence (DNA): TGTGCCAGCAGCTTTGTAGGGGGGAGTGAAAAACTGTTTTTT.

The chain carries TRBV15 and TRBJ2-1; D is perhaps TRBD2 (6 bases). Trimming pared 6 bases from V and 2 bases from J, leaving 14 bases between. CDR1 is LNHNV and CDR2 is YYDKDF in the germline V gene (reference sequence). This CDR3 region has 15 residues. CDR3 protein: CATRRSAGPYNEQFF. Here the CDR3 DNA reads TGTGCCACCAGGCGTTCGGCGGGACCCTACAATGAGCAGTTCTTC. Filled out from reference TRBV15 and TRBJ2-1, the complete variable domain reads DAMVIQNPRYQVTQFGKPVTLSCSQTLNHNVMYWYQQKSSQAPKLLFHYYDKDFNNEADTPDNFQSRRPNTSFCFLDIRSPGLGDTAMYLCATRRSAGPYNEQFFGPGTRLTVL.